This T cell receptor beta chain was captured by sequencing in a study of shared clonotypes between healthy human individuals. Study conclusions and caveats: Approximately 5% of naive CD4 clonotypes were shared across a few donors. Non-shared clonotypes had lower generation probabilities than those shared by all four donors.

The germline V gene has CDR1 KGHSH and CDR2 LQKENI. CDR3 length: 15 amino acids. The V end lost 1 base, the J end lost 3 bases, and 13 bases lay between the germline ends. A CD45RA-negative memory subset and a CD45RA+ naive subset were separated from the CD4+ cells. Points on this clone: Antigen specificity is unknown.

Under the authors' procedure: Filtering differed, since immunoSEQ gave only junction sequences and no quality scores. TCRdb's copy holds only in-frame clones and misses some; the assay was immunoSEQ multiplex PCR. V, J and clone size are taken as reported in that table, and D and trimming were inferred from the DNA itself. Among approximately 530,000 clones, roughly 95% were seen once, and the ten largest hold 0.064%. This clonotype originated in a woman aged 25 to 39 in good health. The source material was naive CD4+ T cells sorted from blood. Subset denoted: CD45RA+ positively selected. V and J are TRBV18 and TRBJ2-7, with D maybe TRBD1 (5 bases). DNA of the CDR3: TGTGCCAGCTCACCACTTTCCGACAGCTTCTACGAGCAGTACTTC. It is translated as CASSPLSDSFYEQYF.